Listed below are T cell receptor beta chains from one sample, sequenced in a study of blood T cell repertoires in COVID-19. Using immunoSEQ multiplex PCR, the repertoire was profiled, and TCRdb retains in-frame clones only, with some absent. The data contain some 80,000 clones, 60% to 80% of them singletons. The sequenced sample consisted of peripheral blood. The receptors derive from a man between 60 and 70 years old with COVID-19, enrolled during active disease. Both conserved end residues are part of each CDR3. The D gene is left open where the match is weak. Clone size is given for some rows only: seen once, a few or many times, or a class if the clone is expanded.

>TRBJ1-5|few|TRBD1|TRBV2
TGTGCCAGCCGGGACAGGGGGTTGTATCAGCCCCAGCATTTT
CASRDRGLYQPQHF
>TRBJ2-7|NA|TRBD1|TRBV9
TGTGCCAGCAGCGTAGTGGGACAGGGGCCAGTGGAGCAGTACTTC
CASSVVGQGPVEQYF
>TRBJ2-7|NA|NA|TRBV2
TGTGCCAGCAGCCTCTACAGGGATACCTACGAGCAGTACTTC
CASSLYRDTYEQYF
>TRBJ2-1|many|NA|TRBV11-1
TGTGCCAGCAGCTTAGCGACGGACTGGCGGCGGGAAAATGAGCAGTTCTTC
CASSLATDWRRENEQFF
>TRBJ1-2|once|TRBD1|TRBV7-9
TGTGCCAGCAGCCAAGGGACAGGGGAGGTTTATGGCTACACCTTC
CASSQGTGEVYGYTF
>TRBJ2-3|many|TRBD1|TRBV2
TGTGCCAGCAGTGGAGTTGGCCCCACAGGGGCTAGCACAGATACGCAGTATTTT
CASSGVGPTGASTDTQYF
>TRBJ2-3|once|TRBD2|TRBV19
TGTGCCAGTGCGGGAGAGACAGATACGCAGTATTTT
CASAGETDTQYF
>TRBJ2-7|NA|NA|TRBV6-2/TRBV6-3
TGTGCCAGCAGTTTCGACAGCTACGAGCAGTACTTC
CASSFDSYEQYF
>TRBJ2-7|NA|TRBD1|TRBV19
TGTGCCAGTCGGGGACAGGGGGCCTACGAGCAGTACTTC
CASRGQGAYEQYF
>TRBJ1-2|NA|TRBD1|TRBV19
TGTGCCAGTGGTTGGGGACAGGGGGCGCGGGGCTACACCTTC
CASGWGQGARGYTF
>TRBJ2-1|NA|NA|TRBV6-2/TRBV6-3
TGTGCCAGCAGTTCCGAGGGTGAGCAGTTCTTC
CASSSEGEQFF
>TRBJ2-1|NA|NA|TRBV10-3
TGTGCCATCAGTGGAGAGTTCCCGGATGAGCAGTTCTTC
CAISGEFPDEQFF
>TRBJ2-3|once|NA|TRBV5-1
TGCGCCAGCAGCGTGGAGGGACACCTTCTGACAGATACGCAGTATTTT
CASSVEGHLLTDTQYF
>TRBJ1-4|NA|NA|TRBV10-3
TGTGCCATCGGCAGGGTTGATGAAAAACTGTTTTTT
CAIGRVDEKLFF
>TRBJ2-2|NA|NA|TRBV6-2/TRBV6-3
TGTGCCAGCAGTTACTACGGGGTTGGGGAGCTGTTTTTT
CASSYYGVGELFF
>TRBJ2-2|few|TRBD2|TRBV4-2
TGTGCCAGCAGCCACGCAACGGCGGGGGCGAACACCGGGGAGCTGTTTTTT
CASSHATAGANTGELFF